This is a list of T cell receptor beta chains from one sample in a study of blood T cell repertoires in COVID-19. Sequencing used immunoSEQ multiplex PCR; TCRdb keeps in-frame clones, though not all of them. Of hundreds of thousands of clones listed, about 89% were seen once; the top ten hold around 7.8%. Input material: peripheral blood. The receptors here all came from a woman in her forties or fifties with COVID-19, enrolled during active disease. The CDR3 runs from the conserved cysteine through the conserved F or W. A D gene is named only where the DNA matches it firmly. Size tells how often a clone was seen (once, few, many) or the class of an expanded clone, and some rows leave it out.

D	size	V	J	CDR3	DNA
NA	NA	TRBV12-3/TRBV12-4	TRBJ2-2	CASSVASTGELFF	TGTGCCAGCAGTGTAGCTAGTACCGGGGAGCTGTTTTTT
NA	NA	TRBV6-1	TRBJ1-4	CASSDRGGTTNEKLFF	TGTGCCAGCAGTGATAGGGGCGGGACAACTAATGAAAAACTGTTTTTT
NA	NA	TRBV19	TRBJ1-1	CASRRGNTEAFF	TGTGCCAGCCGGAGGGGGAACACTGAAGCTTTCTTT
NA	NA	TRBV7-9	TRBJ2-1	CASSPQGGLNEQFF	TGTGCCAGCAGCCCCCAGGGGGGATTGAATGAGCAGTTCTTC
NA	NA	TRBV6-6	TRBJ2-1	CASSYPPDRMQFF	TGTGCCAGCAGTTACCCCCCCGACAGGATGCAGTTCTTC
NA	NA	TRBV7-3	TRBJ2-7	CASSLLLRVGDEQYF	TGTGCCAGCAGCCTTCTTCTAAGGGTCGGGGACGAGCAGTACTTC
NA	NA	TRBV7-2	TRBJ1-2	CASSPGHVNYGYTF	TGTGCCAGCAGCCCTGGACACGTTAACTATGGCTACACCTTC
NA	NA	TRBV29-1	TRBJ2-5	CSVAYGGETQYF	TGCAGCGTTGCGTACGGGGGAGAGACCCAGTACTTC
NA	NA	TRBV11-1	TRBJ1-4	CASSLREDEKLFF	TGTGCCAGCAGTCTCCGGGAGGATGAAAAACTGTTTTTT
TRBD1	NA	TRBV7-9	TRBJ2-5	CASSSYGQGQQETQYF	TGTGCCAGCAGCTCCTACGGACAGGGGCAACAAGAGACCCAGTACTTC
TRBD1	NA	TRBV18	TRBJ1-4	CASSPKGQPNEKLFF	TGTGCCAGCTCACCAAAGGGACAGCCTAATGAAAAACTGTTTTTT
NA	once	TRBV4-2	TRBJ2-7	CASSPGATYEQYF	TGTGCCAGCAGCCCAGGGGCAACCTACGAGCAGTACTTC
TRBD1	NA	TRBV2	TRBJ1-2	CASTDRGMNGYTF	TGTGCCAGCACTGACAGGGGTATGAATGGCTACACCTTC
TRBD1	NA	TRBV7-9	TRBJ1-4	CASSFAGTDNEKLFF	TGTGCCAGCAGCTTCGCGGGGACAGATAATGAAAAACTGTTTTTT